These 31 T cell receptor beta chains were all obtained from the same sample, sequenced in a study of blood T cell repertoires in COVID-19. Repertoires were generated with immunoSEQ multiplex PCR, while TCRdb's copy carries only in-frame clones and drops some. The table records a few hundred thousand clones, approximately 86% of them present only once. The sequencing sample was made of PBMCs or T cells enriched from blood (not recorded which). The receptors stem from a woman aged 40 to 50 with acute COVID-19.

The chain recombines TRBV6-5 with TRBJ1-6, with D uncertain. Trimming removed 5 bases from V and 2 bases from J, with 7 bases in between. The CDR3 covers 14 residues. From germline, CDR1 is MNHEY and CDR2 SVGAGI. The CDR3 reads CASSTGAYNSPLHF. In DNA form, the CDR3 reads TGTGCCAGCAGTACCGGGGCCTATAATTCACCCCTCCACTTT.

This clone was detected a few times. The J gene is TRBJ1-4, the V gene TRBV9; no definite D call. The germline CDR1 and CDR2 sequences are SGDLS and YYNGEE. V was shortened by 3 bases and J by 6 bases, with 9 bases between the two germline ends. The CDR3 consists of 13 residues. The CDR3, as DNA: TGTGCCAGCAGCGCCCCCCCTGATGAAAAACTGTTTTTT. This codes for CASSAPPDEKLFF.

Written as DNA, the CDR3 is TGTGCCAGCAGTTACGGCCCCACGTACCGCACAGATACGCAGTATTTT. Its protein is CASSYGPTYRTDTQYF. The gene calls are TRBV6-2 or TRBV6-3 and TRBJ2-3; no clear D. Trimming removed 2 bases from V and 1 base from J, with 13 bases in between. The CDR3 consists of 16 residues. The germline CDR1 and CDR2 sequences are MNHEY and SVGEGT.

This clone was observed once. V usage is TRBV12-5 and J usage is TRBJ2-3; 8 nucleotides agree with TRBD1. This CDR3 has 14 amino acids. Germline V gives CDR1 LGHNT, CDR2 FRNRAP. J gave up 14 bases and V 1 base, and 11 bases lay outside the gene matches. CDR3 sequence reads: CASGLGTGYGTPYF. For the CDR3, the DNA is TGTGCTAGTGGTTTGGGGACAGGGTACGGGACACCGTATTTT.

The V and J genes are TRBV30 and TRBJ1-5; TRBD1 might be the D (6 bases). The CDR3 extends over 13 amino acids. V lost 2 bases to trimming and J lost 8 bases, with 13 bases between them. Germline CDR1 GTSNPN, CDR2 SVGIG (reference sequence). Here the CDR3 DNA reads TGTGCCTGGAGTCTCTGGGAGGGGGAGCCCCAGCATTTT. It encodes CAWSLWEGEPQHF.

V gene TRBV9 combines with J gene TRBJ1-2, with TRBD1 as a possible D gene (5 bases). CDR1 SGDLS and CDR2 YYNGEE come from the germline V gene. The ends were cut back, 2 bases at V and 4 bases at J, with 15 bases in the middle. The length of the CDR3 is 15 residues. The CDR3 loop reads CASSVTGSPSYGYTF. CDR3 DNA: TGTGCCAGCAGCGTCACAGGCTCCCCCTCCTATGGCTACACCTTC.

The genes are TRBV18 and TRBJ2-5, with a possible D match to TRBD2 (6 bases). CDR1 is KGHSH, CDR2 LQKENI, per germline. The CDR3 sequence is 15 residues long. Trimming removed 3 bases at V and 0 bases at J, with 11 bases between. The CDR3: CASSPGLPYQETQYF. CDR3 DNA: TGTGCCAGCTCACCGGGACTCCCGTACCAAGAGACCCAGTACTTC.

This chain joins TRBV2 and TRBJ2-3; possibly TRBD1 for D (5 bases). CDR3 size: 14 residues. The germline V gene has CDR1 SNHLY and CDR2 FYNNEI. V lost 5 bases to trimming and J lost 2 bases, with 11 bases between them. CDR3 DNA sequence: TGTGCCAGCAGTCTTGACAGCCTCACAGATACGCAGTATTTT. Its protein is CASSLDSLTDTQYF.

This sequence joins TRBV5-8 and TRBJ2-4; 7 nucleotides match TRBD2. CDR3 size: 20 residues. Germline assignment: CDR1 SGHTS and CDR2 YDEGEE. V dropped 5 bases and J dropped 2; count of bases not matched to a gene: 22. The CDR3 loop is CASRSARTSRGFETKNIQYF. CDR3 bases: TGTGCCAGCAGGAGTGCTCGGACTAGTAGAGGGTTCGAGACCAAAAACATTCAGTACTTC.

The chain carries TRBV6-2 or TRBV6-3 and TRBJ1-4, with D maybe TRBD1 (6 bases). The V gene's germline CDR1 is MNHEY and CDR2 SVGEGT. The CDR3 has 16 residues. V was shortened by 6 bases and J by 5 bases, with 19 bases between the two germline ends. The CDR3 region is CASSLPGASRNEKLFF. Written as DNA, the CDR3 is TGTGCCAGCAGCCTCCCAGGGGCAAGCCGAAATGAAAAACTGTTTTTT.

This chain uses TRBV11-3 with TRBJ2-5, with 7 bases identical to TRBD1. Looked up from germline, CDR1 is SGHNT and CDR2 is YENEEA. The V and J ends lost 4 bases and 6 bases, in that order; junction bases with no gene match: 11. This CDR3 is built from 15 residues. CDR3 protein: CASSSLSRGSKTQYF. CDR3 sequence (DNA): TGTGCCAGCAGCTCCCTCAGCAGGGGGTCTAAGACCCAGTACTTC.

V gene TRBV9 combines with J gene TRBJ2-1, with D possibly being TRBD1 (6 bases). The CDR3 runs to 14 residues. The V and J ends lost 6 bases and 6 bases respectively, with 16 bases between them. Per germline, CDR1 SGDLS and CDR2 YYNGEE. Here the CDR3 reads CASTRTGKRNEQFF. Here the CDR3 DNA reads TGTGCCAGCACCCGAACAGGGAAGCGCAATGAGCAGTTCTTC. Supplemented by reference TRBV9 and TRBJ2-1, the full variable domain reads DSGVTQTPKHLITATGQRVTLRCSPRSGDLSVYWYQQSLDQGLQFLIQYYNGEERAKGNILERFSAQQFPDLHSELNLSSLELGDSALYFCASTRTGKRNEQFFGPGTRLTVL.

This chain uses TRBV7-6 with TRBJ2-7; 14 bases align to TRBD2. The CDR3 runs 16 residues. Germline assignment: CDR1 SGHVS and CDR2 FNYEAQ. V lost 5 bases and J lost 7; bases outside the gene matches: 10. Here the CDR3 DNA reads TGTGCCAGCAGCGCCCGACTAGCGGGAGGGTATGAGGAGCAGTACTTC. It is translated as CASSARLAGGYEEQYF.

The chain combines TRBV10-3 with TRBJ2-3, with 13 bases matching TRBD2. The V segment lost 2 bases and the J segment 8 bases; nucleotides outside the gene matches: 7. Per germline, CDR1 ENHRY and CDR2 SYGVKD. This CDR3 is built from 16 residues. The CDR3 coding sequence is TGTGCCATCAGTGAGACCGGACTAGCGGGAGTAGCTACGCAGTATTTT. Its translation is CAISETGLAGVATQYF.

The V and J genes are TRBV30 and TRBJ2-3; D might be TRBD2 (5 bases). CDR1 is GTSNPN and CDR2 is SVGIG in the germline V gene (reference sequence). With 1 base removed from V and 4 bases from J, the gap between germline ends came to 18 bases. There are 16 residues in the CDR3. The CDR3 sequence: CAWSAPILGDPDTQYF. As DNA, the CDR3 is TGTGCCTGGAGTGCACCGATCTTGGGAGACCCAGATACGCAGTATTTT.

The chain links TRBV5-1 to TRBJ1-1; TRBD1 aligns across 10 bases. Germline V gene lookup returns CDR1 SGHRS and CDR2 YFSETQ. This CDR3 spans 15 amino acids. J lost 8 bases, V lost 6 bases, and 13 bases had no gene match. The CDR3: CASTETGGAPPEAFF. The CDR3, as DNA: TGCGCCAGCACAGAGACAGGGGGCGCTCCCCCAGAAGCTTTCTTT.

This clone has only one observation. The gene calls are TRBV28 and TRBJ2-5, with D unresolved. Trimming left V 1 base short and J 4 bases short, with 10 bases between. The V gene's germline CDR1 is MDHEN and CDR2 SYDVKM. CDR3 length: 14 residues. CDR3 protein: CASSLLPRLETQYF. CDR3 nucleotides: TGTGCCAGCAGTTTATTACCCAGACTAGAGACCCAGTACTTC.

This clone was seen just once. The rearrangement joins TRBV18 to TRBJ2-1; unclear D gene. Germline CDR1 and CDR2: KGHSH and LQKENI. The V and J ends lost 4 bases and 3 bases respectively, with 7 bases between them. The CDR3 loop spans 13 amino acids. The CDR3 loop reads CASSREVYNEQFF. The CDR3 DNA follows: TGTGCCAGCTCACGAGAGGTCTACAATGAGCAGTTCTTC.

This sequence joins TRBV28 and TRBJ1-5, with 7 bases aligning to TRBD1. The CDR3 is made up of 15 amino acids. CDR1 MDHEN and CDR2 SYDVKM come from the germline V gene. V shed 1 base, J shed 4 bases, and the junction held 4 bases outside the gene matches. CDR3 protein: CASSLSATGNQPQHF. The CDR3 DNA reads TGTGCCAGCAGTTTATCAGCGACAGGGAATCAGCCCCAGCATTTT.

The count of this clone is one. The rearrangement joins TRBV28 to TRBJ2-5; 16 positions match TRBD2. CDR1 and CDR2 (germline): MDHEN, SYDVKM. The CDR3 runs 16 residues. J was trimmed by 5 bases and V by 7 bases; bases with no gene match: 7. The CDR3 region is CASTLTGLAGGETQYF. CDR3 DNA: TGTGCCAGCACTCTAACGGGACTAGCGGGAGGGGAGACCCAGTACTTC.

The chain combines TRBV29-1 with TRBJ2-7; 7 positions agree with TRBD1. This CDR3 is built from 13 residues. Germline V gene data show CDR1 as SQVTM and CDR2 as ANQGSEA. The CDR3 sequence is CIRPGTVKHEQYF. CDR3 in DNA: TGCATCCGACCCGGGACAGTAAAACACGAGCAGTACTTC.

This chain connects TRBV5-1 to TRBJ1-4, with 7 positions matching TRBD1. The CDR3 loop spans 15 amino acids. V trimming: 4 bases; J trimming: 5 bases; junction bases outside the gene matches: 8. The germline CDR1 and CDR2 sequences are SGHRS and YFSETQ. The CDR3 nucleotides are TGCGCCAGCAGCACCCGATGGACAGGAAATGAAAAACTGTTTTTT. Its protein is CASSTRWTGNEKLFF. The full variable domain, in which reference TRBV5-1 and TRBJ1-4 provide the parts outside the CDR3, is KAGVTQTPRYLIKTRGQQVTLSCSPISGHRSVSWYQQTPGQGLQFLFEYFSETQRNKGNFPGRFSGRQFSNSRSEMNVSTLELGDSALYLCASSTRWTGNEKLFFGSGTQLSVL.

The V call is TRBV5-5, the J call TRBJ1-4; TRBD1 aligns across 9 bases. The CDR3 covers 16 residues. Germline V CDR1 and CDR2: SGHKS, YYEKEE (reference sequence). Germline trimming cut 5 bases from V and 6 bases from J; bases unmatched to any gene: 11. The CDR3 protein is CASSLNTGGAHEKLFF. The CDR3 bases are TGTGCCAGCAGTCTCAATACAGGGGGCGCGCATGAAAAACTGTTTTTT.

V is TRBV7-8 and J is TRBJ1-5; no definite D call. Trimming shortened V by 4 bases and J by 0 bases, and 19 bases separated the two germline ends. This CDR3 has 18 residues. CDR1 is SGHVS, CDR2 FQNEAQ, per germline. The CDR3 loop reads CASSSDSGPYYSNQPQHF. The CDR3 DNA reads TGTGCCAGCAGCTCAGACTCGGGTCCCTATTATAGCAATCAGCCCCAGCATTTT.

The V and J genes are TRBV7-9 and TRBJ2-2; weak D call: TRBD1 (5 bases). Germline V CDR1 and CDR2: SEHNR, FQNEAQ (reference sequence). The CDR3 length is 14 residues. Trimming left V 5 bases short and J 1 base short, with 8 bases between. CDR3 sequence (DNA): TGTGCCAGCAGCCCGACAGTGAACACCGGGGAGCTGTTTTTT. Its protein product is CASSPTVNTGELFF.

This chain connects TRBV12-5 to TRBJ2-3; 7 positions agree with TRBD1. There are 13 residues in the CDR3. The J segment lost 4 bases and the V segment lost 3 bases, leaving 1 base of the junction unmatched. CDR1 and CDR2 from the germline V gene are LGHNT and FRNRAP. DNA of the CDR3: TGTGCTAGTGGTTTCACAGGGGCAGATACGCAGTATTTT. Protein: CASGFTGADTQYF.

The chain couples TRBV6-2 or TRBV6-3 to TRBJ2-1; D is uncertain. Deletions cut 0 bases from V and 0 bases from J, with 18 bases between. Per germline, CDR1 MNHEY and CDR2 SVGEGT. This CDR3 comprises 19 residues. CDR3 DNA sequence: TGTGCCAGCAGTTACTCGGTGGTCCCAGAGCGAGTCTCCTACAATGAGCAGTTCTTC. This translates into CASSYSVVPERVSYNEQFF.

This chain links TRBV10-3 with TRBJ2-7, with a tentative D call TRBD2 (6 bases). Germline values: CDR1 ENHRY, CDR2 SYGVKD. The CDR3 contains 14 residues. The V and J ends lost 3 bases and 1 base respectively, with 10 bases between them. CDR3 nucleotide sequence: TGTGCCATCAGTGATAGAGGGAGGTCCTACGAGCAGTACTTC. Its protein product is CAISDRGRSYEQYF.

As for this clone: Other nucleotide sequences in the sample specify the same CDR3. The chain links TRBV28 to TRBJ2-7; D unresolved. The length of the CDR3 is 11 residues. Germline-derived CDR1 and CDR2 are MDHEN and SYDVKM. V was trimmed by 2 bases and J by 5 bases, leaving 4 bases between them. The DNA for the CDR3 is TGTGCCAGCAGTTTAAGCCACGAGCAGTACTTC. It translates to CASSLSHEQYF.

V is TRBV24-1 and J is TRBJ2-1; TRBD2 aligns across 7 bases. Trimming at V came to 5 bases and at J to 1 base, leaving 10 bases not matched to a gene. The CDR3 is 17 amino acids. Germline CDR1 KGHDR, CDR2 SFDVKD. For the CDR3, the DNA is TGTGCCACCAGTGGGTCTGGCGGGGGTCTTTCCTACAATGAGCAGTTCTTC. It yields the protein CATSGSGGGLSYNEQFF.

The chain's CDR3 is CASSSPRQGRNQPQHF. For the CDR3, the DNA is TGTGCCAGCAGCTCCCCCAGACAGGGTCGCAATCAGCCCCAGCATTTT. The genes are TRBV7-3 and TRBJ1-5; TRBD1 matches at 7 bases. The CDR3 contains 16 residues. J gave up 2 bases and V 4 bases, and 8 bases lay outside the gene matches. CDR1 and CDR2 from the germline V gene are SGHTA and FQGTGA. The entire variable domain, with the rest obtained from reference TRBV7-3 and TRBJ1-5, is as follows: GAGVSQTPSNKVTEKGKYVELRCDPISGHTALYWYRQSLGQGPEFLIYFQGTGAADDSGLPNDRFFAVRPEGSVSTLKIQRTERGDSAVYLCASSSPRQGRNQPQHFGDGTRLSIL.